Below are 14 T cell receptor beta chains sequenced from a single sample in a study of blood T cell repertoires in COVID-19. Clones were sequenced by immunoSEQ multiplex PCR, and TCRdb holds only the in-frame ones, with some missing. The top ten clones hold approximately 4.2% of a sample with around 110,000 clones, about nine tenths of them seen once. Sequenced material: peripheral blood. The receptors come from a man aged 40-49 years with acute or convalescent COVID-19.

A few counts support this clone. This chain connects TRBV5-1 to TRBJ1-1; the match to TRBD1 covers 11 bases. CDR3 size: 15 residues. V lost 4 bases to trimming and J lost 5 bases; unmatched junction nucleotides: 7. Germline CDR1 is SGHRS and CDR2 is YFSETQ. CDR3 DNA sequence: TGCGCCAGCAGCGTGGACAGGGGGCAGATGACTGAAGCTTTCTTT. Amino acid sequence: CASSVDRGQMTEAFF.

The chain is built from TRBV7-2 and TRBJ1-1; 9 nucleotides agree with TRBD1. Germline assignment: CDR1 SGHTA and CDR2 FQGNSA. V gave up 6 bases and J gave up 11 bases; unmatched junction bases: 7. The CDR3 runs 12 residues. CDR3 in amino acids: CASRRTGVRAFF. The CDR3 DNA reads as TGTGCCAGCAGACGGACAGGGGTGCGGGCTTTCTTT.

This clone was counted a single time. This chain links TRBV19 with TRBJ2-3, with TRBD1 matching 11 bases. Germline V gives CDR1 LNHDA, CDR2 SQIVND (reference sequence). There are 15 residues in the CDR3. Trimming at V came to 3 bases and at J to 4 bases, leaving 3 bases not matched to a gene. CDR3 sequence: CASSMDRGRSDTQYF. In nucleotides, the CDR3 is TGTGCCAGTAGTATGGACAGGGGGCGGTCAGATACGCAGTATTTT.

This clone has a single count. The chain's CDR3 is CAWGQYYGYTF. Written as DNA, the CDR3 is TGTGCCTGGGGACAGTACTATGGCTACACCTTC. The genes are TRBV30 and TRBJ1-2, with TRBD1 as a possible D gene (6 bases). V was pared by 5 bases and J by 3 bases, with 7 bases between. The germline gives CDR1 GTSNPN, CDR2 SVGIG (reference sequence). There are 11 residues in the CDR3.

The rearrangement links TRBV7-2 to TRBJ1-6; D unclear. The CDR3 runs to 15 residues. Germline V CDR1 and CDR2: SGHTA, FQGNSA. Trimming took 4 bases from V and 8 from J, leaving 15 bases between them. CDR3 sequence reads: CASSSTTSFHSPLHF. The CDR3 bases are TGTGCCAGCAGCTCCACAACAAGTTTTCATTCACCCCTCCACTTT.

This clone was seen a handful of times. The DNA of the CDR3 is TGTGCCAGCAGCTTACCAGGGGGTAATGAAAAACTGTTTTTT. Amino acids: CASSLPGGNEKLFF. J is TRBJ1-4 and V is TRBV11-2, with 7 bases fitting TRBD1. Trimming removed 2 bases from V and 4 bases from J; junction bases left unmatched: 1. The CDR3 extends over 14 amino acids. Germline CDR1 SGHAT, CDR2 FQNNGV.

The V gene is TRBV27, the J gene TRBJ1-1, with D possibly being TRBD1 (5 bases). The CDR3 length is 14 residues. The V gene lost 4 bases and the J gene lost 0 bases, with 9 bases spanning the gap. Per germline, CDR1 MNHEY and CDR2 SMNVEV (reference sequence). The CDR3 sequence is CASSWRGVNTEAFF. The CDR3 coding sequence is TGTGCCAGCAGTTGGAGGGGCGTGAACACTGAAGCTTTCTTT.

The chain joins TRBV9 to TRBJ1-3, with D unresolved. Germline assignment: CDR1 SGDLS and CDR2 YYNGEE. This CDR3 region has 14 residues. The V end was cut by 0 bases, the J end by 6 bases, with 10 bases between. The CDR3 nucleotides read TGTGCCAGCAGCGTAGATCAGGTTGCAAACACCATATATTTT. This sequence encodes CASSVDQVANTIYF.

CDR3 loop: CAIHRGTNYGYTF. The CDR3 DNA reads TGTGCCATTCACAGGGGGACGAACTATGGCTACACCTTC. The chain uses TRBV30 and TRBJ1-2; TRBD1 aligns across 8 bases. The ends lost 8 bases at V and 2 bases at J; junction bases unmatched: 7. This CDR3 comprises 13 residues. Germline lookup yields CDR1 GTSNPN and CDR2 SVGIG (reference sequence). Supplemented by reference TRBV30 and TRBJ1-2, the full variable domain reads SQTIHQWPATLVQPVGSPLSLECTVEGTSNPNLYWYRQAAGRGLQLLFYSVGIGQISSEVPQNLSASRPQDRQFILSSKKLLLSDSGFYLCAIHRGTNYGYTFGSGTRLTVV.

This clone was observed once. This CDR3 is also generated by other DNA sequences in the sample. The rearrangement uses TRBV6-5 and TRBJ1-1; D gene unclear. The CDR3 length is 13 residues. Trimming left V 2 bases short and J 1 base short, with 5 bases between. In germline, CDR1 is MNHEY, CDR2 SVGAGI. The CDR3 protein is CASSYGGNTEAFF. The CDR3 DNA sequence: TGTGCCAGCAGTTACGGAGGGAACACTGAAGCTTTCTTT.

This chain uses TRBV6-2 or TRBV6-3 with TRBJ1-1; D might be TRBD1 (5 bases). The CDR3 has 12 amino acids. Trimming removed 0 bases at V and 8 bases at J, with 7 bases between. CDR1 MNHEY and CDR2 SVGEGT come from the germline V gene. CDR3 sequence (DNA): TGTGCCAGCAGTTACTCGGGGCAAGAAGCTTTCTTT. This codes for CASSYSGQEAFF.

The J gene is TRBJ2-7, the V gene TRBV19; a possible D gene is TRBD1 (6 bases). The CDR3 contains 14 residues. Germline values: CDR1 LNHDA, CDR2 SQIVND (reference sequence). Trimming removed 4 bases from V and 4 bases from J, with 14 bases in between. CDR3 sequence reads: CASSKRQEAYEQYF. CDR3 nucleotides: TGTGCCAGTAGTAAGAGACAGGAAGCTTACGAGCAGTACTTC. The full variable domain, rest sourced from reference TRBV19 and TRBJ2-7, is DGGITQSPKYLFRKEGQNVTLSCEQNLNHDAMYWYRQDPGQGLRLIYYSQIVNDFQKGDIAEGYSVSREKKESFPLTVTSAQKNPTAFYLCASSKRQEAYEQYFGPGTRLTVT.

V gene TRBV7-2 combines with J gene TRBJ1-1, with D uncertain. V was cut by 0 bases and J by 1 base, with 6 bases left in between. The CDR3 covers 14 residues. The V gene's germline CDR1 is SGHTA and CDR2 FQGNSA. CDR3 sequence reads: CASSLAGRNTEAFF. The CDR3 nucleotides are TGTGCCAGCAGCTTAGCTGGCCGGAACACTGAAGCTTTCTTT.

The V call is TRBV3-1 (or the pseudogene TRBV3-2), the J call TRBJ1-1; D is perhaps TRBD1 (6 bases). The germline CDR1 and CDR2 sequences are LGHDT and YNNKEL (reference sequence). V shed 8 bases and J shed 2 bases, with 9 bases lying between them. The CDR3 totals 12 residues. CDR3 coding DNA: TGTGCCAGCGAAGGGGGTAACACTGAAGCTTTCTTT. Protein sequence: CASEGGNTEAFF.